This T cell receptor (beta chain) came from a study of regulatory T cells in long-lasting Graves disease. Time point defined: newly diagnosed GD, antithyroid drugs for less than 3 months. RNA isolated from PBMCs was used to make the TCR library. CDR3-region Arm-PCR and iRepertoire HTBI primers produced the TCR beta libraries. TCRdb re-derived calls from the multiplex PCR reads in MiXCR, one entry per CDR3 protein. This table has roughly 360,000 distinct CDR3 sequences, roughly 10% appearing once. This CDR3 comprises 17 residues. Germline assignment: CDR1 MNHNS and CDR2 SASEGT. V lost 6 bases and J 5 bases, leaving 22 bases between the germline ends. There are many counts of this clonotype. These data also featured in a second study, about T cells in Graves' hyperthyroidism and ophthalmopathy. That report notes: HTBI primers drove first-round RT-PCR of the TCR CDR3.

This chain uses TRBV6-1 with TRBJ1-4; D perhaps matches TRBD1 (5 bases). Material: peripheral blood mononuclear cells (PBMCs), obtained at new diagnosis, from a patient treated with antithyroid drugs. The TCR originated in a woman aged 18-30 years with Graves disease. CDR3 nucleotides: TGTGCCAGCAGGACATACAGGAAGGCGATCCCCAATGAAAAACTGTTTTTT. Translated, it gives CASRTYRKAIPNEKLFF.